The next 5 T cell receptor beta chains were all read from a single sample in a study of CD8+CD57+ T cells in acquired aplastic anemia. Genomic DNA served as template for TCR beta VDJ and CDR3 profiling. TCRdb re-called the reads with MiXCR, one entry per CDR3 protein. The sample gives approximately 380,000 distinct CDR3 sequences, roughly 64% of which show up once; 3.5% to 4.5% is in the top ten. Sequences were obtained from sorted CD4+, CD8+, or CD8+CD57+ T cells (not recorded which) from PBMCs. These receptors were obtained from a human donor in good health, serving as a control.

On this clonotype: This may stem from a read error, because a much larger clone lies one nucleotide away. The chain employs TRBV20-1 and TRBJ2-3; TRBD1 is a possible D gene (6 bases). V was shortened by 3 bases and J by 3 bases, with 16 bases between the two germline ends. The V gene's germline CDR1 is DFQATT and CDR2 SNEGSKA (reference sequence). This CDR3 is built from 15 residues. CDR3 nucleotides: TGCAGTGCTAGTCTGACGCCGAGGGGGACAGATACGCAGTATTTT. Protein product: CSASLTPRGTDTQYF.

This chain joins TRBV2 and TRBJ2-5; the match to TRBD2 covers 8 bases. The germline CDR1 and CDR2 sequences are SNHLY and FYNNEI. The CDR3 contains 17 residues. After removal of 6 bases from V and 13 bases from J, the junction contained 25 bases not matched to a gene. CDR3 DNA: TGTGCCAGCAGCTTAGAGGGCGGGATTAGCGGGGAGCTGACTCTGTACTTC. Translation: CASSLEGGISGELTLYF. The full variable domain, rest sourced from reference TRBV2 and TRBJ2-5, is EPEVTQTPSHQVTQMGQEVILRCVPISNHLYFYWYRQILGQKVEFLVSFYNNEISEKSEIFDDQFSVERPDGSNFTLKIRSTKLEDSAMYFCASSLEGGISGELTLYFGPGTRLLVL.

With respect to this clonotype: A read error may explain this, as a much larger clone is one base away. V and J are TRBV4-1 and TRBJ2-2; tentatively, D is TRBD2 (5 bases). The CDR3 loop spans 15 amino acids. Germline loops: CDR1 MGHRA, CDR2 YSYEKL. The CDR3 sequence is CASSQGGAATGELLF. CDR3 sequence (DNA): TGCGCCAGCAGCCAAGGAGGTGCAGCCACCGGGGAGCTGCTTTTT.

This chain connects TRBV20-1 to TRBJ2-3, with a tentative D call TRBD2 (6 bases). CDR3 length: 13 residues. The germline CDR1 and CDR2 sequences are DFQATT and SNEGSKA (reference sequence). Trimming removed 6 bases at V and 4 bases at J, with 14 bases between. In DNA, the CDR3 is TGCAGTGCCGTCGGGGGTAGCGCAGATACGCAGTATTTT. Encoded protein: CSAVGGSADTQYF.

The V call is TRBV19, the J call TRBJ1-2; D is unresolved. The CDR3 is made up of 19 amino acids. V dropped 5 bases and J dropped 4 bases, with 29 bases sitting between them. Germline V CDR1 and CDR2: LNHDA, SQIVND (reference sequence). The CDR3 sequence is CASSRPMGSGINKPYGYTF. Written as DNA, the CDR3 is TGTGCCAGTAGTCGGCCGATGGGGTCGGGCATAAACAAGCCCTATGGCTACACCTTC.